Listed below are T cell receptor beta chains from one sample, sequenced in a study of CD8+ T cells in alopecia areata. TCRdb keeps only in-frame clones here, not all; method: immunoSEQ multiplex PCR. This sample has 200,000 to 250,000 clones, with about 60% found just once. The material sequenced was CD4+ T cells sorted from blood, taken at week 0. The receptors were gathered from a human donor with alopecia areata. CDR3s leave out the opening cysteine and the closing phenylalanine or tryptophan. Size values are once, few and many counts, or a class for expanded clones, and some rows have none.

clone size	V gene	J gene	CDR3 protein
.	TRBV11-2	TRBJ1-2	ASSPFLRDTAYGYT
many	TRBV5-6	TRBJ1-2	ASSFGQGAGGYT
.	TRBV9	TRBJ2-1	ASSVAQREGPFYEQF
.	TRBV2	TRBJ2-2	ASKDRVGTGELF
few	TRBV29-1	TRBJ2-7	SSTGNNYEQY
.	TRBV29-1	TRBJ1-2	SVQGPRGGYT
.	TRBV5-1	TRBJ1-5	ASSSLGRGQPQH
.	TRBV30	TRBJ2-1	AWTGLAGGQNEQF
.	TRBV5-1	TRBJ1-2	ASSLVDHYGYT
.	TRBV4-2	TRBJ1-1	ASSQRGGRAF
.	TRBV18	TRBJ1-5	ASSLGFDQPQH
few	TRBV7-9	TRBJ2-3	ASTRGGTGSTDTQY
.	TRBV5-4	TRBJ2-3	ASSLAGGPADTQY
.	TRBV7-8	TRBJ2-5	ASSPDGQETQY
.	TRBV30	TRBJ2-1	APMSKF